This T cell receptor (beta chain) was sequenced for a study of T cells in Graves' hyperthyroidism and ophthalmopathy. Study summary: Peripheral blood was taken when the disease was first diagnosed, before any treatment began.

This clonotype was seen more than once but under ten times. Trimming took off 7 bases at V and 0 bases at J, with 16 bases between the two ends. The CDR3 length is 15 residues. The germline V gene encodes CDR1 MNHNS and CDR2 SASEGT. What was amplified from RNA transcripts were TCR beta CDR3 regions. During a first-round RT-PCR of the TCR CDR3, the HTBI primer set was used. TCRdb itself ran the multiplex PCR reads through MiXCR, one entry per CDR3 protein. Among more than 350,000 distinct CDR3 sequences listed, roughly 15% were seen once. Any patient presenting with uncontrolled infection, other autoimmune disease, pregnancy or lactation was left out.

The specimen sequenced was blood. The chain couples TRBV6-1 to TRBJ2-7, with D possibly being TRBD1 or TRBD2 (5 bases each). The source of this sequence is a woman aged 55-75 years with Graves' ophthalmopathy. CDR3 coding DNA: TGTGCCAGCATGGGGGTAGCGAGAAGCTCCTACGAGCAGTACTTC. This codes for CASMGVARSSYEQYF.